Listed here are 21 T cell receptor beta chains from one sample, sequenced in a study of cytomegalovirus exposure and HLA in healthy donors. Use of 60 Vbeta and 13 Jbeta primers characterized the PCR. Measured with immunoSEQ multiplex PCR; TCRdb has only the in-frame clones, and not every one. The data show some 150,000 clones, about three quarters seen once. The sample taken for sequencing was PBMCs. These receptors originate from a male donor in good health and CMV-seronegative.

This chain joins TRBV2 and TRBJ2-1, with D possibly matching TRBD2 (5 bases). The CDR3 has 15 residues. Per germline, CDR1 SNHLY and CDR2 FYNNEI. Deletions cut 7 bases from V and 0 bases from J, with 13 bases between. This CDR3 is CASKRTFSSYNEQFF. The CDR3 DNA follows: TGTGCCAGCAAGCGGACCTTTAGCTCCTACAATGAGCAGTTCTTC. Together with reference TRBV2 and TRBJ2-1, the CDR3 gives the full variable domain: EPEVTQTPSHQVTQMGQEVILRCVPISNHLYFYWYRQILGQKVEFLVSFYNNEISEKSEIFDDQFSVERPDGSNFTLKIRSTKLEDSAMYFCASKRTFSSYNEQFFGPGTRLTVL.

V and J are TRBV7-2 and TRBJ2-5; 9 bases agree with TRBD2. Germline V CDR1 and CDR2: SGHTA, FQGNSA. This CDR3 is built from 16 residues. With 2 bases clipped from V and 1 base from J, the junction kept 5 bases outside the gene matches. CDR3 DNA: TGTGCCAGCAGCTTAAATCCAGCGGGGGGCCAAGAGACCCAGTACTTC. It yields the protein CASSLNPAGGQETQYF.

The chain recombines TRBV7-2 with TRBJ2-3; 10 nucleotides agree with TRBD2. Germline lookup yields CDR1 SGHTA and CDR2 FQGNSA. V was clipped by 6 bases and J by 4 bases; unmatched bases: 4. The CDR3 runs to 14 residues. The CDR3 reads CASSISGGSDTQYF. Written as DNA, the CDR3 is TGTGCCAGCAGTATTAGCGGGGGGTCAGATACGCAGTATTTT.

The CDR3 here is CASSRLAGGPSSSFNEQFF. Here the CDR3 DNA reads TGTGCCAGCTCTCGACTAGCGGGAGGCCCGTCTTCCTCTTTCAATGAGCAGTTCTTC. V usage is TRBV18 and J usage is TRBJ2-1; 13 bases fit TRBD2. J gave up 6 bases and V 6 bases, and 17 bases lay outside the gene matches. There are 19 residues in the CDR3. The germline V gene encodes CDR1 KGHSH and CDR2 LQKENI.

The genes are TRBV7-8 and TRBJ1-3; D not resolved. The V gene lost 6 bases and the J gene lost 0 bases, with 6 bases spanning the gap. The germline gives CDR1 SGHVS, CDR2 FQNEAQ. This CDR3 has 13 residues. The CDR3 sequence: CASRRISGNTIYF. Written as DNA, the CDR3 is TGTGCCAGCAGGAGGATCTCTGGAAACACCATATATTTT.

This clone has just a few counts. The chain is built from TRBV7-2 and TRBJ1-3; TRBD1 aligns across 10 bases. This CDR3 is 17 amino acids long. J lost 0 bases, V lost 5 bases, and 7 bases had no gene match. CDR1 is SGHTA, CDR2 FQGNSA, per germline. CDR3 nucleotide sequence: TGTGCCAGCAGCAAACGGGGGGACAGGGGCTCTGGAAACACCATATATTTT. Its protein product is CASSKRGDRGSGNTIYF. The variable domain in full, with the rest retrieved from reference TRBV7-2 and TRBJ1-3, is GAGVSQSPSNKVTEKGKDVELRCDPISGHTALYWYRQSLGQGLEFLIYFQGNSAPDKSGLPSDRFSAERTGGSVSTLTIQRTQQEDSAVYLCASSKRGDRGSGNTIYFGEGSWLTVV.

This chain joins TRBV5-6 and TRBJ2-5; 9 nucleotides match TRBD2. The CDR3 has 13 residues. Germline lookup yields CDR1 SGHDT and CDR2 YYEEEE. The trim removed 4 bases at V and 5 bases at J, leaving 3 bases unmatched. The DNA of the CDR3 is TGTGCCAGCAGCCTCAGCGGGGGGGAGACCCAGTACTTC. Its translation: CASSLSGGETQYF. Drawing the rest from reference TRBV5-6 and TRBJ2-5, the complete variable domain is DAGVTQSPTHLIKTRGQQVTLRCSPKSGHDTVSWYQQALGQGPQFIFQYYEEEERQRGNFPDRFSGHQFPNYSSELNVNALLLGDSALYLCASSLSGGETQYFGPGTRLLVL.

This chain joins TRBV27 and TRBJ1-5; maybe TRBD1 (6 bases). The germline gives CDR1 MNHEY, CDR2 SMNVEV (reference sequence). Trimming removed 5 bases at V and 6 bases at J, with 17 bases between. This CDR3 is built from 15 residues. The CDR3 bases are TGTGCCAGCAGTGACCCTGACAGGCGATTTCAGCCCCAGCATTTT. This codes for CASSDPDRRFQPQHF.

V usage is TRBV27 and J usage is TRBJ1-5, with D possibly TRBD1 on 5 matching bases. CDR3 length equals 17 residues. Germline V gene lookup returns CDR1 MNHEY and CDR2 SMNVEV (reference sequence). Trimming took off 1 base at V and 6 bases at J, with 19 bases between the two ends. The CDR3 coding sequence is TGTGCCAGCAGTTTATTAGGCTTCGGGGGGGGGTTTCAGCCCCAGCATTTT. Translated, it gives CASSLLGFGGGFQPQHF.

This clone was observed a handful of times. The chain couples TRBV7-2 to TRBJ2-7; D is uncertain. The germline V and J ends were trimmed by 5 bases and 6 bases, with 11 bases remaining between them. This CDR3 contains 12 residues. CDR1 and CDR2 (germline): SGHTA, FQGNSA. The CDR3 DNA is TGTGCCAGCAGCGCCGGTCTCCGCGAGCAGTACTTC. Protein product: CASSAGLREQYF.

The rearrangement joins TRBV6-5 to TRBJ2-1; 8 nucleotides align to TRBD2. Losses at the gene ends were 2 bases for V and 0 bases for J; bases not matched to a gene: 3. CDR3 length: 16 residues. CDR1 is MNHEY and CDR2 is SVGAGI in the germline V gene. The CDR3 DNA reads TGTGCCAGCAGTTACGTAGCGGGGACCTCCTACAATGAGCAGTTCTTC. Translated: CASSYVAGTSYNEQFF.

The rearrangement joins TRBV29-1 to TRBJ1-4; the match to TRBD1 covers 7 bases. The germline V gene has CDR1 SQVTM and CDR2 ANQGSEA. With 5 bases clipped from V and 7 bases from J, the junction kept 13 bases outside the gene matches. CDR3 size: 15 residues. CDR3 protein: CSVLLGQGVGEKLFF. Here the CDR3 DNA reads TGCAGCGTTCTCCTGGGCCAGGGGGTTGGTGAAAAACTGTTTTTT.

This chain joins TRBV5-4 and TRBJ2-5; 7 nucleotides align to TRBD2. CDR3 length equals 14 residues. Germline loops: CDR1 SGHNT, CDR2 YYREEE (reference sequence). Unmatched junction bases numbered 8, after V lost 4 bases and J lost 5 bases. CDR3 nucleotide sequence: TGTGCCAGCAGCCCGGGGGGTCTGTACGAGACCCAGTACTTC. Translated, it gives CASSPGGLYETQYF.

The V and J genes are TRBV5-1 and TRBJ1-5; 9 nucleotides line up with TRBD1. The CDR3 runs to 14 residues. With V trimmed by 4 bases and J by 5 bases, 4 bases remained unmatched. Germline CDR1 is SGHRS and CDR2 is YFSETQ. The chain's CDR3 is CASSTTGGDQPQHF. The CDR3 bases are TGCGCCAGCAGCACGACAGGGGGGGATCAGCCCCAGCATTTT. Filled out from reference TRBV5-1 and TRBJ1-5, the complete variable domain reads KAGVTQTPRYLIKTRGQQVTLSCSPISGHRSVSWYQQTPGQGLQFLFEYFSETQRNKGNFPGRFSGRQFSNSRSEMNVSTLELGDSALYLCASSTTGGDQPQHFGDGTRLSIL.

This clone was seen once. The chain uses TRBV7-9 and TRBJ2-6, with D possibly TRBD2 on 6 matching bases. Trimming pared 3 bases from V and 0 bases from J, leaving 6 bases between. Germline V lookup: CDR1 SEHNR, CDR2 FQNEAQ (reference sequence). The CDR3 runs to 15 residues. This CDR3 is CASSFGGSGANVLTF. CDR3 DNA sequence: TGTGCCAGCAGCTTCGGGGGCTCTGGGGCCAACGTCCTGACTTTC. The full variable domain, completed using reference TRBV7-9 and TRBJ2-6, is DTGVSQNPRHKITKRGQNVTFRCDPISEHNRLYWYRQTLGQGPEFLTYFQNEAQLEKSRLLSDRFSAERPKGSFSTLEIQRTEQGDSAMYLCASSFGGSGANVLTFGAGSRLTVL.

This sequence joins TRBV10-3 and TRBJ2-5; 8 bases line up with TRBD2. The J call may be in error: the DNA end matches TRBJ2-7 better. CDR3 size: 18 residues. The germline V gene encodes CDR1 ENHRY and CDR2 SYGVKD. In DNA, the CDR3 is TGTGCCATCAGTGAGAGTTCTAGCGGGCGGCGCGTTACCTACGAGCAGTACTTC. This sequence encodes CAISESSSGRRVTYEQYF.

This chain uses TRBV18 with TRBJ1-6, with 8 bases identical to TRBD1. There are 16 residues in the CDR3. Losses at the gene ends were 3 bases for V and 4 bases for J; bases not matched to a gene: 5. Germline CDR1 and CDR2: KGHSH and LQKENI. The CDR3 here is CASSPTGQGYNSPLHF. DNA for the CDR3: TGTGCCAGCTCACCTACCGGACAGGGATATAATTCACCCCTCCACTTT. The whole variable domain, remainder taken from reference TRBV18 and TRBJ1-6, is NAGVMQNPRHLVRRRGQEARLRCSPMKGHSHVYWYRQLPEEGLKFMVYLQKENIIDESGMPKERFSAEFPKEGPSILRIQQVVRGDSAAYFCASSPTGQGYNSPLHFGNGTRLTVT.

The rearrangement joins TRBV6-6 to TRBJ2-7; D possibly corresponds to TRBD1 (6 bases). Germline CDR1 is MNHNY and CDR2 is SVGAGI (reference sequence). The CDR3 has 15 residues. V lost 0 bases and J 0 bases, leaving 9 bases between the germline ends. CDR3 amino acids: CASSYSGGSSYEQYF. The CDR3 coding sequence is TGTGCCAGCAGTTACTCAGGGGGAAGCTCCTACGAGCAGTACTTC.

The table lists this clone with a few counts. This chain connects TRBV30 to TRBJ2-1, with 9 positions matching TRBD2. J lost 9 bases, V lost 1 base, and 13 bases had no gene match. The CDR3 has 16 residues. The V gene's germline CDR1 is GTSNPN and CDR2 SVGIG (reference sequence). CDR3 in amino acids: CAWSDRLMREGREQFF. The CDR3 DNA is TGTGCCTGGAGTGACAGGCTAATGCGGGAGGGCCGTGAGCAGTTCTTC.

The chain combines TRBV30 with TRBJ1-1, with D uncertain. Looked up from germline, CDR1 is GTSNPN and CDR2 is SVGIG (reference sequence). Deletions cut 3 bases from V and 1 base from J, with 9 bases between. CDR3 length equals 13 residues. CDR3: CAWSPGGNTEAFF. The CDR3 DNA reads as TGTGCCTGGAGCCCCGGAGGGAACACTGAAGCTTTCTTT.

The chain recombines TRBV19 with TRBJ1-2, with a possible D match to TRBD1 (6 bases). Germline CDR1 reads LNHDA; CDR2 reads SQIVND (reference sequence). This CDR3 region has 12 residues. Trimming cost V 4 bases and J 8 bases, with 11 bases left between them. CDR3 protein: CASSNDRSGYTF. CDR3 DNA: TGTGCCAGTAGTAACGACAGGTCAGGCTACACCTTC.